Listed here are 29 T cell receptor beta chains from one sample, sequenced in a study of T cells in Graves' hyperthyroidism and ophthalmopathy. Researchers took RNA transcripts and amplified the TCR beta CDR3 regions from them. TCR CDR3 underwent first-round RT-PCR with the HTBI primer set. TCRdb reanalysed the multiplex PCR reads using MiXCR and keeps one entry per CDR3 protein. The profile shows 100,000 to 130,000 distinct CDR3 sequences, around a sixth of them singletons. Sequencing was carried out using blood. These receptors were taken from a woman between 50 and 59 years old with Graves' hyperthyroidism.

This clonotype occurred many times. V is TRBV20-1 and J is TRBJ1-4; TRBD1 matches 9 bases. The CDR3 totals 14 residues. V lost 0 bases, J lost 10 bases, and 6 bases stayed unmatched. Germline values: CDR1 DFQATT, CDR2 SNEGSKA (reference sequence). For the CDR3, the DNA is TGCAGTGCTAGAGATGGGACAGGGATTGGAAAACTGTTTTTT. It specifies CSARDGTGIGKLFF.

This clonotype was detected many times. The chain employs TRBV11-2 and TRBJ2-4, with 14 bases identical to TRBD2. Per germline, CDR1 SGHAT and CDR2 FQNNGV. The CDR3 sequence is 17 residues long. J gave up 8 bases and V 5 bases, and 11 bases lay outside the gene matches. The DNA of the CDR3 is TGTGCCAGCAGCCCCGGACTAGCGGGAGGATTCGGGGACATTCAGTACTTC. Its translation is CASSPGLAGGFGDIQYF.

This clonotype came up many times. The chain links TRBV4-1 to TRBJ2-2, with 8 bases that match TRBD1. CDR3 length equals 16 residues. V lost 2 bases and J lost 2; bases outside the gene matches: 4. Germline lookup yields CDR1 MGHRA and CDR2 YSYEKL. CDR3 nucleotide sequence: TGCGCCAGCAGCCAACGACAGGGGCGTAACACCGGGGAGCTGTTTTTT. It translates to CASSQRQGRNTGELFF.

This clonotype occurred many times. The rearrangement uses TRBV7-6 and TRBJ2-1; D perhaps matches TRBD2 (5 bases). Germline V gene sequence: CDR1 SGHVS, CDR2 FNYEAQ. The CDR3 contains 13 residues. V shed 4 bases and J shed 7 bases, with 11 bases lying between them. In DNA, the CDR3 is TGTGCCAGCAGCTCGACTACTCCGAATGAGCAGTTCTTC. Translating gives CASSSTTPNEQFF.

J is TRBJ2-1 and V is TRBV20-1; TRBD2 matches 13 bases. CDR1 and CDR2 (germline): DFQATT, SNEGSKA (reference sequence). V shed 6 bases and J 7 bases; nucleotides not matched to a gene: 18. This CDR3 comprises 18 residues. CDR3 nucleotide sequence: TGCAGTGCCCCCGGGACCGGGACTAGCGGGATTACTTATAATGAGCAGTTCTTC. It translates to CSAPGTGTSGITYNEQFF.

This clonotype showed up many times. The rearrangement links TRBV3-1 to TRBJ1-2, with a possible D match to TRBD1 (6 bases). The CDR3 runs 11 residues. V lost 6 bases and J 8 bases, leaving 10 bases between the germline ends. Germline V lookup: CDR1 LGHDT, CDR2 YNNKEL (reference sequence). CDR3 nucleotide sequence: TGTGCCAGCAGTCGAGGGGGAGGCTACACCTTC. Its protein product is CASSRGGGYTF.

The V and J genes are TRBV6-2 or TRBV6-3 and TRBJ1-5; D uncertain. This CDR3 has 12 amino acids. Germline V lookup: CDR1 MNHEY, CDR2 SVGEGT. The V gene lost 5 bases and the J gene lost 0 bases, with 2 bases spanning the gap. The CDR3: CASSHSNQPQHF. DNA of the CDR3: TGTGCCAGCAGTCATAGCAATCAGCCCCAGCATTTT.

This clonotype came up many times. The J gene is TRBJ2-1, the V gene TRBV2; possible D gene TRBD1, 6 bases. This CDR3 has 12 residues. Deletions cut 8 bases from V and 4 bases from J, with 9 bases between. Germline CDR1 reads SNHLY; CDR2 reads FYNNEI. The DNA of the CDR3 is TGTGCCAGCGGCACAGGGTACAATGAGCAGTTCTTC. Translated: CASGTGYNEQFF. The entire variable domain, with the rest obtained from reference TRBV2 and TRBJ2-1, is as follows: EPEVTQTPSHQVTQMGQEVILRCVPISNHLYFYWYRQILGQKVEFLVSFYNNEISEKSEIFDDQFSVERPDGSNFTLKIRSTKLEDSAMYFCASGTGYNEQFFGPGTRLTVL.

This clonotype was seen ten or more times. The chain uses TRBV6-1 and TRBJ1-3; 8 bases are a match to TRBD1. V shed 5 bases and J 0 bases; nucleotides not matched to a gene: 9. The CDR3 has 17 residues. The V gene's germline CDR1 is MNHNS and CDR2 SASEGT. The CDR3 coding sequence is TGTGCCAGCAGTCAGTGGACAGGGACCTACTCTGGAAACACCATATATTTT. It yields the protein CASSQWTGTYSGNTIYF.

Ten or more counts support this clonotype. The rearrangement joins TRBV19 to TRBJ2-2; D remains unclear. This CDR3 is built from 15 residues. Between the trimmed V and J ends, which lost 5 bases and 6 bases, there was a span of 16 bases. Germline V gene data show CDR1 as LNHDA and CDR2 as SQIVND (reference sequence). The CDR3 is CASSAELVGAGELFF. CDR3 DNA sequence: TGTGCCAGTAGTGCAGAATTGGTGGGCGCCGGGGAGCTGTTTTTT.

This clonotype was counted many times. This chain uses TRBV20-1 with TRBJ2-1; 9 bases fit TRBD2. Per the germline V gene, CDR1 is DFQATT and CDR2 is SNEGSKA (reference sequence). This CDR3 contains 12 residues. V lost 6 bases and J lost 6; bases outside the gene matches: 3. The chain's CDR3 is CSARTSANEQFF. The CDR3 DNA reads TGCAGTGCCCGGACTAGCGCCAATGAGCAGTTCTTC.

This clonotype was counted many times. At one end the junction does not follow the germline gene, possibly because of a read error. The J gene is TRBJ2-3, the V gene TRBV5-1; 9 nucleotides line up with TRBD2. CDR1 and CDR2 from the germline V gene are SGHRS and YFSETQ. The CDR3 sequence is 15 residues long. The CDR3 loop reads CASSLAGTSRDTQYF. CDR3 sequence (DNA): TGCGCCAGCAGCTTGGCCGGGACTAGCAGAGATACGCAGTATTTT.

The V and J genes are TRBV20-1 and TRBJ1-3, with 11 bases aligning to TRBD1. CDR3 size: 16 residues. V was clipped by 0 bases and J by 3 bases; unmatched bases: 4. The germline V gene encodes CDR1 DFQATT and CDR2 SNEGSKA (reference sequence). CDR3 sequence: CSAREGDRGDGNTIYF. The CDR3 coding sequence is TGCAGTGCTAGAGAGGGGGACAGGGGGGATGGAAACACCATATATTTT.

The rearrangement links TRBV29-1 to TRBJ2-1, with D possibly matching TRBD2 (7 bases). CDR1 SQVTM and CDR2 ANQGSEA come from the germline V gene. CDR3 size: 15 residues. Trimming pared 4 bases from V and 2 bases from J, leaving 15 bases between. CDR3 sequence (DNA): TGCAGCGTTGGCCAGGGGCTAGCGGCCTACAATGAGCAGTTCTTC. Amino acids: CSVGQGLAAYNEQFF.

This clonotype was detected many times. The CDR3 reads CASSFRTDDQPQHF. The CDR3 nucleotides are TGTGCCAGCAGTTTCCGGACAGACGATCAGCCCCAGCATTTT. The V gene is TRBV2, the J gene TRBJ1-5; weak D call: TRBD1 (6 bases). CDR3 size: 14 residues. Between the trimmed V and J ends, which lost 5 bases and 5 bases, there was a span of 13 bases. Germline loops: CDR1 SNHLY, CDR2 FYNNEI.

This clonotype came up many times. The chain has TRBV12-3 or TRBV12-4 and TRBJ1-2; 10 positions agree with TRBD1. J lost 4 bases, V lost 5 bases, and 13 bases had no gene match. The CDR3 loop spans 17 amino acids. The CDR3 DNA is TGTGCCAGCAGTCCGCGATTAACGACAGGGGGCTCCTATGGCTACACCTTC. It translates to CASSPRLTTGGSYGYTF.

At least ten counts were recorded for this clonotype. The chain uses TRBV28 and TRBJ2-7, with a weak D call TRBD1 (5 bases). The length of the CDR3 is 16 residues. V was pared by 7 bases and J by 0 bases, with 19 bases between. Germline V gene data show CDR1 as MDHEN and CDR2 as SYDVKM. The chain's CDR3 is CASTTRRGLPSYEQYF. The CDR3 bases are TGTGCCAGCACCACCCGAAGGGGCCTTCCCTCCTACGAGCAGTACTTC.

At least ten counts were recorded for this clonotype. V usage is TRBV12-3 or TRBV12-4 and J usage is TRBJ1-5, with no clear D. V lost 2 bases and J 4 bases, leaving 6 bases between the germline ends. The CDR3 runs 13 residues. In DNA, the CDR3 is TGTGCCAGCAGTTTATTACAGAATCAGCCCCAGCATTTT. It is translated as CASSLLQNQPQHF.

The rearrangement uses TRBV9 and TRBJ2-7; 11 bases align to TRBD2. Germline CDR1 reads SGDLS; CDR2 reads YYNGEE. CDR3 length equals 14 residues. V lost 3 bases, J lost 3 bases, and 2 bases stayed unmatched. CDR3 DNA sequence: TGTGCCAGCAGCGACGGGACTAGCGGCTACGAGCAGTACTTC. Translating it yields CASSDGTSGYEQYF. The entire variable domain, with the rest obtained from reference TRBV9 and TRBJ2-7, is as follows: DSGVTQTPKHLITATGQRVTLRCSPRSGDLSVYWYQQSLDQGLQFLIQYYNGEERAKGNILERFSAQQFPDLHSELNLSSLELGDSALYFCASSDGTSGYEQYFGPGTRLTVT.

This clonotype was counted many times. This sequence joins TRBV20-1 and TRBJ2-7; tentative D call: TRBD2 (6 bases). V gave up 3 bases and J gave up 5 bases, with 17 bases separating them. This CDR3 comprises 14 residues. CDR1 and CDR2 (germline): DFQATT, SNEGSKA (reference sequence). In DNA, the CDR3 is TGCAGTGCTAGGGTGGGCGGGGTTTCCCACGAGCAGTACTTC. Protein: CSARVGGVSHEQYF.

This clonotype was counted at least ten times. The chain uses TRBV2 and TRBJ1-6; 8 positions agree with TRBD1. The V gene end was trimmed by 7 bases and the J gene end by 3 bases; junction bases not matched to a gene: 5. Germline assignment: CDR1 SNHLY and CDR2 FYNNEI. The length of the CDR3 is 15 residues. The CDR3 here is CASIVDRGYNSPLHF. The CDR3 DNA reads TGTGCCAGCATCGTAGACAGGGGCTATAATTCACCCCTCCACTTT.

This clonotype came up many times. This chain joins TRBV28 and TRBJ2-6; TRBD1 matches 7 bases. The CDR3 sequence is 14 residues long. Losses at the gene ends were 10 bases for V and 2 bases for J; bases not matched to a gene: 5. The germline V gene encodes CDR1 MDHEN and CDR2 SYDVKM. For the CDR3, the DNA is TGTGCCATTGGAACAGGGGCTGGGGCCAACGTCCTGACTTTC. Translated: CAIGTGAGANVLTF.

Ten or more counts support this clonotype. V and J are TRBV3-1 and TRBJ1-2; D gene uncertain. V lost 3 bases to trimming and J lost 7 bases, with 24 bases between them. CDR1 is LGHDT, CDR2 YNNKEL, per germline (reference sequence). This CDR3 is built from 17 residues. The CDR3 nucleotides are TGTGCCAGCAGCCATCTCGCCACCGGAGCCGCGGCGGGTGGCTACACCTTC. Residues: CASSHLATGAAAGGYTF.

This clonotype has a count of ten or more. The V gene is TRBV20-1, the J gene TRBJ1-2; 7 bases line up with TRBD1. J was trimmed by 6 bases and V by 2 bases; bases with no gene match: 6. The CDR3 spans 13 residues. The germline V gene has CDR1 DFQATT and CDR2 SNEGSKA (reference sequence). DNA for the CDR3: TGCAGTGCTAGACACCGGGACAGCGATGGCTACACCTTC. Its protein is CSARHRDSDGYTF.

This chain links TRBV6-1 with TRBJ2-2; 11 bases are shared with TRBD2. There are 16 residues in the CDR3. Germline assignment: CDR1 MNHNS and CDR2 SASEGT. Trimming removed 6 bases from V and 6 bases from J; junction bases left unmatched: 9. CDR3 nucleotides: TGTGCCAGCAGCCTAACTAGCGGGGGCTACGCCGGGGAGCTGTTTTTT. This encodes CASSLTSGGYAGELFF.

This clonotype was detected ten times or more. The gene calls are TRBV20-1 and TRBJ1-4; TRBD1 is a possible D gene (6 bases). The CDR3 totals 13 residues. V lost 6 bases and J lost 11, with 19 bases in between. The V gene's germline CDR1 is DFQATT and CDR2 SNEGSKA (reference sequence). This CDR3 reads CSAFPTGYGKLFF. DNA for the CDR3: TGCAGTGCCTTCCCGACAGGATATGGGAAACTGTTTTTT.

This clonotype was counted at least ten times. The chain has TRBV2 and TRBJ2-1, with 9 bases lining up with TRBD1. Germline V lookup: CDR1 SNHLY, CDR2 FYNNEI. V dropped 0 bases and J dropped 5; count of bases not matched to a gene: 8. The CDR3 is 17 amino acids. Written as DNA, the CDR3 is TGTGCCAGCAGTGAAGCTAAAGGACAGGGGTTAAACAATGAGCAGTTCTTC. Its translation is CASSEAKGQGLNNEQFF.

This clonotype has at least ten counts. The chain is built from TRBV9 and TRBJ1-5, with unresolved D. This CDR3 is 14 amino acids long. Germline V gene data show CDR1 as SGDLS and CDR2 as YYNGEE. Trimming took off 6 bases at V and 3 bases at J, with 13 bases between the two ends. This chain's CDR3 is CASKRASNNQPQHF. The CDR3 DNA sequence: TGTGCCAGCAAGCGGGCCAGCAACAATCAGCCCCAGCATTTT. The whole variable domain, remainder taken from reference TRBV9 and TRBJ1-5, is DSGVTQTPKHLITATGQRVTLRCSPRSGDLSVYWYQQSLDQGLQFLIQYYNGEERAKGNILERFSAQQFPDLHSELNLSSLELGDSALYFCASKRASNNQPQHFGDGTRLSIL.

This clonotype was detected a few times. J is TRBJ2-7 and V is TRBV6-9; 8 bases map to TRBD2. In germline, CDR1 is MNHGY, CDR2 SVAAGI. The CDR3 loop spans 14 amino acids. CDR3 in amino acids: CASSLGGGVYEQYV. The CDR3 DNA is TGCGCCAGCAGCCTCGGGGGGGGTGTCTACGAGCAGTACGTC.